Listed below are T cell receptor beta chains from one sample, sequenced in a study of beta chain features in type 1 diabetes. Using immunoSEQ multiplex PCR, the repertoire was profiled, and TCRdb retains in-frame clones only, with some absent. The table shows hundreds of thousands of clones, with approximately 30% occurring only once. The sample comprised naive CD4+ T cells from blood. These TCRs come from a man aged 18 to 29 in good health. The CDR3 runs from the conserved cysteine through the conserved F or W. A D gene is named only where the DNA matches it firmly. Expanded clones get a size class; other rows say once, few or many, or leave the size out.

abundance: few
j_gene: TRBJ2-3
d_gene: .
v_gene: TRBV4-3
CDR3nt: TGCGCCAGCAGCCAAGAGGGGGGCCGGGCAGATACGCAGTATTTT
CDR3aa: CASSQEGGRADTQYF

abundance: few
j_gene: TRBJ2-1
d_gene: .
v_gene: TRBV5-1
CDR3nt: TGCGCCAGCAGCAATACTAGCCCGATCTACAATGAGCAGTTCTTC
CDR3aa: CASSNTSPIYNEQFF

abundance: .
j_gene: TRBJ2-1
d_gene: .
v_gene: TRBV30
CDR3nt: TGTGCCTGGAGTAGAAACGCTGGGGCCTACAATGAGCAGTTCTTC
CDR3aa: CAWSRNAGAYNEQFF

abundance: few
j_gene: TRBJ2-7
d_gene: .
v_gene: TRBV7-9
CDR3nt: TGTGCCAGAGGGACTCTAGGGCTGTGCGAGCAGTACTTC
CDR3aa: CARGTLGLCEQYF

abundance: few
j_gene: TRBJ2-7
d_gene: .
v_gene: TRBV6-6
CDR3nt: TGTGCCAGCAGGGGCTCAGGGGAGAGCGTAGGCGAGCAGTACTTC
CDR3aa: CASRGSGESVGEQYF

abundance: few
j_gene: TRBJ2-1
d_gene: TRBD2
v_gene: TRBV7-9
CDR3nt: TGTGCCAGCACCAGGTCGGGGGAGGGCCTCAATGAGCAGTTCTTC
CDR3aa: CASTRSGEGLNEQFF

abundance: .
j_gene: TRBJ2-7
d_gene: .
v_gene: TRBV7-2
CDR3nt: TGTGCCAGCAGCCTACGACGGACCTCCTACGAGCAGTACTTC
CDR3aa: CASSLRRTSYEQYF

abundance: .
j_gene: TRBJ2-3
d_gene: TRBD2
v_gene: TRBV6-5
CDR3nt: TGTGCCAGCAGGACTAGCGGGGGCACAGATACGCAGTATTTT
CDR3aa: CASRTSGGTDTQYF

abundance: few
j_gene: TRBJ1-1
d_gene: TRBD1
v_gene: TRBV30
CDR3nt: TGTGCCTGGAGTGTACCCCGGACAGGGAGGGACACTGAAGCTTTCTTT
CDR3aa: CAWSVPRTGRDTEAFF

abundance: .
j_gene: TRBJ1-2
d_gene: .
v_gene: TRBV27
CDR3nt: TGTGCCAGCAGTTTATCCGGGTACGCTGGCTACACCTTC
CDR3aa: CASSLSGYAGYTF

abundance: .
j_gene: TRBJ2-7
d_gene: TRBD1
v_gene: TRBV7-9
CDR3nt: TGTGCCAGCAGCTTACGGGGGACAGGAGGTCGGGAGCAGTACTTC
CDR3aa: CASSLRGTGGREQYF

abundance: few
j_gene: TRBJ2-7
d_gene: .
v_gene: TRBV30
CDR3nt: TGTGCCTGGAGTGTCGGGACTGCATCCTACGAGCAGTACTTC
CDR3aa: CAWSVGTASYEQYF

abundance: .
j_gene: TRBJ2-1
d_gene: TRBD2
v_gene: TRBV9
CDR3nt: TGTGCCAGCAGTCCTAGCGGGAGGTCTTTCTCCTACAATGAGCAGTTCTTC
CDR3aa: CASSPSGRSFSYNEQFF

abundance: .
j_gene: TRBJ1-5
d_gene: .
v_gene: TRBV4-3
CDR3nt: TGCGCCAGCAGTCTCCAGGTCCGCCAGCCCCAGCATTTT
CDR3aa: CASSLQVRQPQHF

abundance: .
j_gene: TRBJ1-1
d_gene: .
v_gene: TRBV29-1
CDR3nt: TGCAGCGGCTCTGACAGATATTCGGCTGAAGCTTTCTTT
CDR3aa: CSGSDRYSAEAFF

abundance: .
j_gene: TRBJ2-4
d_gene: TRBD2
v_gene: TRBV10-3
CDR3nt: TGTGCCACCAGAATAGCGGGAGGCGGAAACATTCAGTACTTC
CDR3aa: CATRIAGGGNIQYF

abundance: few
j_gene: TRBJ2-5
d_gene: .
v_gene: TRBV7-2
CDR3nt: TGTGCCAGCAGCTTAGACGTAACCCGCGAGACCCAGTACTTC
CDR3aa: CASSLDVTRETQYF

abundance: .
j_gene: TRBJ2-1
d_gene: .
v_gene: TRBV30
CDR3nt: TGTGCCTGGAGTATATGGTATGAGCAGTTCTTC
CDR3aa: CAWSIWYEQFF

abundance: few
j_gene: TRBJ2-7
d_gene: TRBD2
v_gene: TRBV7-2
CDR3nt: TGTGCCAGCAGCTTAGTAGCGGGAGGCTACGAGCAGTACTTC
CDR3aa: CASSLVAGGYEQYF

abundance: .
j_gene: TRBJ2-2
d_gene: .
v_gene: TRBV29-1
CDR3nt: TGCAGCGTTAGAGCGGCTACCGGGGAGCTGTTTTTT
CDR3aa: CSVRAATGELFF

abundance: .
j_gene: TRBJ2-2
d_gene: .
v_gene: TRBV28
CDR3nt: TGTGCCAGCAGTTTCACAGCAACCGGGGAGCTGTTTTTT
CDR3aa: CASSFTATGELFF

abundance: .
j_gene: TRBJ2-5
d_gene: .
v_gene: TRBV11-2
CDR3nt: TGTGCCAGCAGCGCGGGACCGCGGGAGACCCAGTACTTC
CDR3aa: CASSAGPRETQYF

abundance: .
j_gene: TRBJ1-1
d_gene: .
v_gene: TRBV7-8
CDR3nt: TGTGCCAGCAGCTTAGGGGGGCGCGGGTTGGAAGCTTTCTTT
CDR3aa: CASSLGGRGLEAFF

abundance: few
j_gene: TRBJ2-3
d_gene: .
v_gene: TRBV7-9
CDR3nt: TGTGCCAGCAGCTGGAGGGGAGAAGGTACAGATACGCAGTATTTT
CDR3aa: CASSWRGEGTDTQYF

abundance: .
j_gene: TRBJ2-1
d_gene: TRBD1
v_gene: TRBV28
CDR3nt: TGTGCCAGCAGACTCAGGGGGCGATACAATGAGCAGTTCTTC
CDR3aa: CASRLRGRYNEQFF

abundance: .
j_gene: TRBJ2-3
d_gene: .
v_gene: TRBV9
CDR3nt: TGTGCCAGCAGCGTAGACGCAGATACGCAGTATTTT
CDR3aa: CASSVDADTQYF

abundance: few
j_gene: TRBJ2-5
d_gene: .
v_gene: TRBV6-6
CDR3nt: TGTGCCAGCGGCGAGCGCCCGGAGACCCAGTACTTC
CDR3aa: CASGERPETQYF

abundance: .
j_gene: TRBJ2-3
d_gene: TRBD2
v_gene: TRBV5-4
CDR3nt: TGTGCCAGCCGCTCCTCCCCTAGCGGGGTCACAGATACGCAGTATTTT
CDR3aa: CASRSSPSGVTDTQYF

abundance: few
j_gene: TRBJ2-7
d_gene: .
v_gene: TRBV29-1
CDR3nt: TGCAGCGTCAGGGACCAGAAAGACGAGCAGTACTTC
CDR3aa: CSVRDQKDEQYF

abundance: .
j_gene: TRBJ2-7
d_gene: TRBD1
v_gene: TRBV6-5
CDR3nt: TGTGCCAGCAGTTATGCGGGACAGGGGCCCTACGAGCAGTACTTC
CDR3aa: CASSYAGQGPYEQYF

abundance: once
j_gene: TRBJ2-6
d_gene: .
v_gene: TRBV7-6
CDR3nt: TGTGCCAGCAGTGAAAGGACTCCCAGGGAGGCCGGGGCCAACGTCCTGACTTTC
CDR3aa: CASSERTPREAGANVLTF

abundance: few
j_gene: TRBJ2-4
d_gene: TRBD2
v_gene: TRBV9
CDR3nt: TGTGCCAGCAGCGCGACTAGCAACATTCAGTACTTC
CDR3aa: CASSATSNIQYF

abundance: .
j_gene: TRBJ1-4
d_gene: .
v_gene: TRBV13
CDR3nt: TGTGCCAGCAGCTCAACAGCAACTAATGAAAAACTGTTTTTT
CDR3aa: CASSSTATNEKLFF

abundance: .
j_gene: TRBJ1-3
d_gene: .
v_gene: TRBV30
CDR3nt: TGTGCCTGGAGTGTGGCCTCACGGCGGGACACCATATATTTT
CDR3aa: CAWSVASRRDTIYF

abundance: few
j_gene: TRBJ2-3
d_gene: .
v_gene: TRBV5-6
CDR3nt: TGTGCCAGCAGCTTGCCCAGCACAGATACGCAGTATTTT
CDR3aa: CASSLPSTDTQYF

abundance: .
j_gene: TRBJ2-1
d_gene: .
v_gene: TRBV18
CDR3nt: TGTGCCAGCTCACCTACGGACGAGCAGTTCTTC
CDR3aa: CASSPTDEQFF

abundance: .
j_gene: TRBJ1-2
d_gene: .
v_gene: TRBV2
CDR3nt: TGTGCCAGCAGCCAGGATTATAACTATGGCTACACCTTC
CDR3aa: CASSQDYNYGYTF

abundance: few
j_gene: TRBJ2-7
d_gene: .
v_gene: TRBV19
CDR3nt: TGTGCCAGTAGTGACTTCTACCAGGGCTCCTACGAGCAGTACTTC
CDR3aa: CASSDFYQGSYEQYF

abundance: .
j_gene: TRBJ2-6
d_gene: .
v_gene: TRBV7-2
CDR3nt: TGTGCCAGCAGCTTAGTAGGGGCCAACGTCCTGACTTTC
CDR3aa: CASSLVGANVLTF

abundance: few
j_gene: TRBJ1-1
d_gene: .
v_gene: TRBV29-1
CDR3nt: TGCAGCGTTGTGGGACTGCCGCTACTTTACACTGAAGCTTTCTTT
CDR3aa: CSVVGLPLLYTEAFF

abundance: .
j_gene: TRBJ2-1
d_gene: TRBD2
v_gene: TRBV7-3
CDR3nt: TGTGCCAGCAGCTTAAGAAGGACTAGAGACAATGAGCAGTTCTTC
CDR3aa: CASSLRRTRDNEQFF

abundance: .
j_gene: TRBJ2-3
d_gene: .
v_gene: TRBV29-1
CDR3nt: TGCAGCGTTGGTGGGCAGGGGATACTTAATACGCAGTATTTT
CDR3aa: CSVGGQGILNTQYF

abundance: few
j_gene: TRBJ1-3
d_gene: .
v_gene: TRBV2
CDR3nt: TGTGCCAGCACCGTGACTGGAAACACCATATATTTT
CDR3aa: CASTVTGNTIYF

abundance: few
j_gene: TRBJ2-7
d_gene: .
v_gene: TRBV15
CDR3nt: TGTGCCACCAGCAGAGAGCCCTCGCCGGGCTACGAGCAGTACTTC
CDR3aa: CATSREPSPGYEQYF

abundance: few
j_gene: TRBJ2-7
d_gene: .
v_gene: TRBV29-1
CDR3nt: TGCAGCGCGGAGGTAGGGCGGTCGGGTGAGCAGTACTTC
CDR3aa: CSAEVGRSGEQYF

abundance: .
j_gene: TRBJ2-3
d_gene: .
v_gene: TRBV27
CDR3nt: TGTGCCAGCAGAACCGGGCCTCCATCGGGTATAGCAGATACGCAGTATTTT
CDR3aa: CASRTGPPSGIADTQYF

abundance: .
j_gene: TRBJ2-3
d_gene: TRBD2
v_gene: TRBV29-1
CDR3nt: TGCAGCGTTGAAGGAACGCGGACTAGCGATCGAAGTACCACAGATACGCAGTATTTT
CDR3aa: CSVEGTRTSDRSTTDTQYF

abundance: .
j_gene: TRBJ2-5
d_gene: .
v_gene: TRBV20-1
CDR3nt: TGCAGTGCTAAAACCCAAGAGACCCAGTACTTC
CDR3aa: CSAKTQETQYF

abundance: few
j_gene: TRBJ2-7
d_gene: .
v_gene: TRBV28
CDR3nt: TGTGCCACCCCTGCCCCAGGGGCGCGTGGCGAGCAGTACTTC
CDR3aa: CATPAPGARGEQYF

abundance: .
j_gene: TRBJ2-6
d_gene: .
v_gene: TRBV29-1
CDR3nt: TGCAGCGTTGAACTCGGGGGCAGGGCTCGCTCTGGGGCCAACGTCCTGACTTTC
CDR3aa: CSVELGGRARSGANVLTF

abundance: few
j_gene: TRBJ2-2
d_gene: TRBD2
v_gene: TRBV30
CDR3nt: TGTGCCTGGAGTGTTAGCGGGAGGGCCGCGGGGGAGCTGTTTTTT
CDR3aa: CAWSVSGRAAGELFF

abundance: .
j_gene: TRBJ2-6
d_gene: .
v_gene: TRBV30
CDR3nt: TGTGCCTGGAGTCCAGACAGGTTCAACTCTGGGGCCAACGTCCTGACTTTC
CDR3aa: CAWSPDRFNSGANVLTF

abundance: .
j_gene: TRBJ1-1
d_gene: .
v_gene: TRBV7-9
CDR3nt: TGTGCCAGCAGCTCTGAAGCTTTCTTT
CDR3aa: CASSSEAFF

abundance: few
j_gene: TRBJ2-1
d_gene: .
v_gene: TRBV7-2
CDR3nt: TGTGCCAGCAGCTCGGCTGAAGGAGGTGAGCAGTTCTTC
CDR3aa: CASSSAEGGEQFF

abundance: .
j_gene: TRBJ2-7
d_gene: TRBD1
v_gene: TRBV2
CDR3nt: TGTGCCAGCAGGACAGGGGTGTTCCACGAGCAGTACTTC
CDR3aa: CASRTGVFHEQYF

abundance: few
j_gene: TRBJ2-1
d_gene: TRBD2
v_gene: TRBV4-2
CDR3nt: TGTGCCAGCAGTCCACTAGCGGGGAGCTCCTACAATGAGCAGTTCTTC
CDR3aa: CASSPLAGSSYNEQFF

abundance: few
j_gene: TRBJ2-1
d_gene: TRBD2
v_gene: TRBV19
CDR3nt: TGTGCCAGTAGTCTAGCGGTCAGCTCCTACAATGAGCAGTTCTTC
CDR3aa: CASSLAVSSYNEQFF